This T cell receptor beta chain is from a study of a mutant IDH1 vaccine in newly diagnosed glioma. Study-wide context: Treated patients were roughly 62% male, approximately 38% female, mean age approximately 40 years. Earlier treatment was radiotherapy, temozolomide, or both, with most getting both. Overall study results and limits: Pseudoprogression apparently tracked independently of changes in top peripheral T cell clonotypes. Overall, about 92% of patients had vaccine-induced immune responses.

V dropped 3 bases and J dropped 6; count of bases not matched to a gene: 4. The CDR3 consists of 13 residues. CDR1 PRHDT and CDR2 FYEKMQ come from the germline V gene (reference sequence). Method: immunoSEQ multiplex PCR; TCRdb's copy keeps in-frame clones and lacks some. The sample has 85,000 to 100,000 clones, around 80% seen once. Turning to this clone: The antigen remains unidentified.

The time point was: baseline, week 1 (first vaccination visit). Sample treatment: pre-vaccination baseline after standard-of-care therapy. This material consisted of PBMCs, taken from a glioma patient treated with radiotherapy, temozolomide or both. This receptor was obtained from a man aged 40-55 years with glioma. The gene calls are TRBV13 and TRBJ2-5; 7 positions agree with TRBD2. The CDR3 sequence: CASSFGEGKTQYF. CDR3 sequence (DNA): TGTGCCAGCAGCTTCGGGGAGGGAAAGACCCAGTACTTC.